The 27 T cell receptor beta chains in this list originate from one sample, sequenced in a study of blood T cell repertoires in COVID-19. Repertoires were generated with immunoSEQ multiplex PCR, while TCRdb's copy carries only in-frame clones and drops some. The sample lists fewer than 600,000 clones; approximately 89% were seen once. Sequences were obtained from peripheral blood. The receptors derive from a man aged 18 to 35 with COVID-19, enrolled during active disease.

This clone came up once. The genes are TRBV2 and TRBJ2-2, with 10 positions matching TRBD2. Germline V gene sequence: CDR1 SNHLY, CDR2 FYNNEI. The junction had 4 bases not matched to a gene; V was cut back by 2 bases and J by 7 bases. This CDR3 is built from 15 residues. This CDR3 is CASSEPSGSIGELFF. As DNA, the CDR3 is TGTGCCAGCAGTGAACCTAGCGGGAGTATCGGGGAGCTGTTTTTT.

Worth noting for this clone: Other DNA sequences within the sample encode an identical CDR3. This chain links TRBV5-1 with TRBJ2-7, with a possible D match to TRBD2 (6 bases). This CDR3 has 14 amino acids. Trimming removed 0 bases at V and 3 bases at J, with 10 bases between. Germline V gene sequence: CDR1 SGHRS, CDR2 YFSETQ. The CDR3 is CASSLVAGSYEQYF. CDR3 DNA sequence: TGCGCCAGCAGCTTGGTGGCGGGGAGCTACGAGCAGTACTTC.

V gene TRBV5-1 combines with J gene TRBJ1-3, with 7 bases lining up with TRBD1. Unmatched junction bases numbered 12, after V lost 4 bases and J lost 8 bases. The CDR3 spans 15 residues. CDR1 SGHRS and CDR2 YFSETQ come from the germline V gene. DNA for the CDR3: TGCGCCAGCAGCCAAGGGGGCCAAAGGTCCGACACCATATATTTT. It yields the protein CASSQGGQRSDTIYF.

The rearrangement joins TRBV6-6 to TRBJ1-6; TRBD1 agrees at 7 bases. This CDR3 has 15 residues. Germline loops: CDR1 MNHNY, CDR2 SVGAGI (reference sequence). With V trimmed by 0 bases and J by 9 bases, 5 bases remained unmatched. The CDR3 DNA reads as TGTGCCAGCAGTTACTCCGGACAGGAGACTTCACCCCTCCACTTT. It is translated as CASSYSGQETSPLHF.

The genes are TRBV7-9 and TRBJ1-1; 7 bases align to TRBD1. V was clipped by 1 base and J by 8 bases; unmatched bases: 7. The germline CDR1 and CDR2 sequences are SEHNR and FQNEAQ (reference sequence). This CDR3 is built from 14 residues. The CDR3 reads CASSLVLGQHEAFF. The CDR3 DNA reads as TGTGCCAGCAGCTTAGTTCTGGGACAGCACGAAGCTTTCTTT.

CDR3 in DNA: TGTGCCAGCAGTTTCGAGGGCCTTGAGCGCGGGGAGCTGTTTTTT. Translating it yields CASSFEGLERGELFF. This chain uses TRBV27 with TRBJ2-2; D possibly corresponds to TRBD2 (5 bases). V was shortened by 3 bases and J by 7 bases, with 15 bases between the two germline ends. Germline-derived CDR1 and CDR2 are MNHEY and SMNVEV (reference sequence). This CDR3 comprises 15 residues.

The rearrangement uses TRBV4-2 and TRBJ2-5, with 10 bases matching TRBD1. The germline CDR1 and CDR2 sequences are LGHNA and YNFKEQ. The trim removed 0 bases at V and 4 bases at J, leaving 11 bases unmatched. The CDR3 runs 18 residues. CDR3 sequence reads: CASSQEPPGQGKRETQYF. CDR3 DNA sequence: TGTGCCAGCAGCCAAGAACCACCGGGACAGGGGAAAAGAGAGACCCAGTACTTC.

The V call is TRBV7-6, the J call TRBJ2-1; D is undetermined. The CDR3 loop spans 11 amino acids. The ends were cut back, 1 base at V and 10 bases at J, with 5 bases in the middle. Germline values: CDR1 SGHVS, CDR2 FNYEAQ. CDR3 nucleotides: TGTGCCAGCAGCTTAGGTATAGAGCAGTTCTTC. This encodes CASSLGIEQFF.

The gene calls are TRBV6-5 and TRBJ1-4, with TRBD1 identical over 7 bases. In germline, CDR1 is MNHEY, CDR2 SVGAGI. The V and J ends lost 6 bases and 4 bases, in that order; junction bases with no gene match: 5. This CDR3 has 14 amino acids. CDR3: CASRRDRLNEKLFF. The CDR3 DNA reads as TGTGCCAGCAGAAGGGACAGACTTAATGAAAAACTGTTTTTT.

This rearrangement joins TRBV5-1 to TRBJ1-4; D ambiguous. The ends were cut back, 3 bases at V and 3 bases at J, with 9 bases in the middle. This CDR3 is 14 amino acids long. Germline V gene sequence: CDR1 SGHRS, CDR2 YFSETQ. In nucleotides, the CDR3 is TGCGCCAGCAGCTCAGACGGGTCTAATGAAAAACTGTTTTTT. Its protein product is CASSSDGSNEKLFF. The full variable domain, its missing parts supplied by reference TRBV5-1 and TRBJ1-4, is KAGVTQTPRYLIKTRGQQVTLSCSPISGHRSVSWYQQTPGQGLQFLFEYFSETQRNKGNFPGRFSGRQFSNSRSEMNVSTLELGDSALYLCASSSDGSNEKLFFGSGTQLSVL.

V gene TRBV4-1 combines with J gene TRBJ2-1; TRBD1 aligns across 11 bases. The V segment lost 3 bases and the J segment 9 bases; nucleotides outside the gene matches: 4. CDR3 length: 14 amino acids. The germline CDR1 and CDR2 sequences are MGHRA and YSYEKL. Here the CDR3 reads CASSHGQGAGEQFF. CDR3 sequence (DNA): TGCGCCAGCAGCCATGGACAGGGGGCGGGTGAGCAGTTCTTC.

To note about this clone: A read error may explain this, as a much larger clone is one base away. The V and J genes are TRBV7-9 and TRBJ2-2; D is unclear. CDR1 and CDR2 from the germline V gene are SEHNR and FQNEAQ (reference sequence). V was clipped by 6 bases and J by 4 bases, with 6 bases between them. This CDR3 has 12 amino acids. CDR3 nucleotide sequence: TGTGCCAGCAGGGTGAGCACCGGGGAGCTGTTTTTT. The encoded protein is CASRVSTGELFF.

This chain uses TRBV9 with TRBJ2-7; 9 nucleotides line up with TRBD2. The CDR3 consists of 16 residues. V lost 2 bases, J lost 0 bases, and 6 bases stayed unmatched. Germline assignment: CDR1 SGDLS and CDR2 YYNGEE. As DNA, the CDR3 is TGTGCCAGCAGCGTTGATGGGCGGGAGGGCTCCTACGAGCAGTACTTC. Translation gives CASSVDGREGSYEQYF.

The gene calls are TRBV3-1 (or the pseudogene TRBV3-2) and TRBJ2-1, with 7 bases lining up with TRBD2. Looked up from germline, CDR1 is LGHDT and CDR2 is YNNKEL (reference sequence). The CDR3 covers 15 residues. V lost 1 base and J lost 4; bases outside the gene matches: 4. CDR3 protein: CASSQVRRGYNEQFF. The CDR3 bases are TGTGCCAGCAGCCAAGTAAGGCGGGGGTACAATGAGCAGTTCTTC.

This clone has only one observation. The chain recombines TRBV5-1 with TRBJ1-1, with unresolved D. In germline, CDR1 is SGHRS, CDR2 YFSETQ. The CDR3 totals 15 residues. The V and J ends lost 4 bases and 4 bases respectively, with 17 bases between them. CDR3 amino acids: CASSPEPGITTEAFF. The CDR3 DNA reads as TGCGCCAGCAGCCCCGAACCCGGGATCACCACTGAAGCTTTCTTT.

CDR3 nucleotides: TGTGCCAGCCACCCCCGGGGTCTAATGAACACTGAAGCTTTCTTT. Its translation: CASHPRGLMNTEAFF. The V gene is TRBV2, the J gene TRBJ1-1, with D hard to call. This CDR3 spans 15 amino acids. The germline V and J ends were trimmed by 8 bases and 0 bases, with 16 bases remaining between them. Germline V CDR1 and CDR2: SNHLY, FYNNEI.

Only one count was recorded for this clone. This chain connects TRBV9 to TRBJ2-3; 7 bases align to TRBD1. V shed 10 bases, J shed 3 bases, and the junction held 5 bases outside the gene matches. Germline V lookup: CDR1 SGDLS, CDR2 YYNGEE. The CDR3 sequence is 12 residues long. For the CDR3, the DNA is TGTGCCTGGAGACAGGGAACAGATACGCAGTATTTT. Translating gives CAWRQGTDTQYF.

The chain couples TRBV11-3 to TRBJ2-1; a possible D gene is TRBD1 (6 bases). The V gene lost 4 bases and the J gene lost 4 bases, with 14 bases spanning the gap. From germline, CDR1 is SGHNT and CDR2 YENEEA. The CDR3 covers 15 residues. The CDR3: CASSSSVGAYNEQFF. The DNA for the CDR3 is TGTGCCAGCAGCTCATCCGTGGGGGCGTACAATGAGCAGTTCTTC.

CDR3 amino acids: CASRATGVGEKLFF. The DNA for the CDR3 is TGTGCCAGCAGGGCCACAGGGGTCGGAGAAAAACTGTTTTTT. The V and J genes are TRBV28 and TRBJ1-4; the match to TRBD1 covers 7 bases. Per the germline V gene, CDR1 is MDHEN and CDR2 is SYDVKM. The V segment lost 6 bases and the J segment 8 bases; nucleotides outside the gene matches: 9. The length of the CDR3 is 14 residues.

On this clone itself: One junction end disagrees with the germline gene, perhaps due to a read error. The rearrangement uses TRBV11-2 and TRBJ2-1, with a weak D call TRBD2 (6 bases). The CDR3 is 15 amino acids. Per the germline V gene, CDR1 is SGHAT and CDR2 is FQNNGV. The CDR3 sequence is CASSLEGTVYNEQFF. Written as DNA, the CDR3 is TGTGCCAGCAGCCTAGAAGGGACTGTCTACAATGAGCAGTTCTTC.

The chain recombines TRBV7-2 with TRBJ1-1, with D unclear. Deletions cut 5 bases from V and 2 bases from J, with 9 bases between. CDR3 size: 13 residues. Germline V gives CDR1 SGHTA, CDR2 FQGNSA. In nucleotides, the CDR3 is TGTGCCAGCAGCATCTCTCCCAACACTGAAGCTTTCTTT. Its protein is CASSISPNTEAFF. Looking up the rest from reference TRBV7-2 and TRBJ1-1 gives the full variable domain: GAGVSQSPSNKVTEKGKDVELRCDPISGHTALYWYRQSLGQGLEFLIYFQGNSAPDKSGLPSDRFSAERTGGSVSTLTIQRTQQEDSAVYLCASSISPNTEAFFGQGTRLTVV.

The gene calls are TRBV7-2 and TRBJ2-7; the D gene is possibly TRBD2 (5 bases). The V end was cut by 5 bases, the J end by 2 bases, with 13 bases between. CDR3 length equals 14 residues. CDR1 and CDR2 from the germline V gene are SGHTA and FQGNSA. The CDR3 loop is CASSPGLATYEQYF. The DNA of the CDR3 is TGTGCCAGCAGCCCTGGGCTAGCCACCTACGAGCAGTACTTC. The full variable domain, completed using reference TRBV7-2 and TRBJ2-7, is GAGVSQSPSNKVTEKGKDVELRCDPISGHTALYWYRQSLGQGLEFLIYFQGNSAPDKSGLPSDRFSAERTGGSVSTLTIQRTQQEDSAVYLCASSPGLATYEQYFGPGTRLTVT.

Notes on this clone: At the DNA level, this CDR3 is encoded by other sequences in the same sample as well. The V and J genes are TRBV9 and TRBJ2-1; TRBD2 agrees at 11 bases. Germline values: CDR1 SGDLS, CDR2 YYNGEE. This CDR3 comprises 15 residues. The trim removed 5 bases at V and 4 bases at J, leaving 5 bases unmatched. DNA for the CDR3: TGTGCCAGCAGTGGGACTAGCGGACCATACAATGAGCAGTTCTTC. Translation gives CASSGTSGPYNEQFF.

This clone was counted a single time. The V call is TRBV10-3, the J call TRBJ1-5, with D hard to call. Germline CDR1 ENHRY, CDR2 SYGVKD. The CDR3 has 14 amino acids. The V end was cut by 3 bases, the J end by 4 bases, with 10 bases between. The CDR3 reads CAISDPTANQPQHF. DNA for the CDR3: TGTGCCATCAGTGATCCCACAGCTAATCAGCCCCAGCATTTT.

V is TRBV10-3 and J is TRBJ1-1; D is possibly TRBD1 (6 bases). With 1 base removed from V and 0 bases from J, the gap between germline ends came to 12 bases. Germline V gives CDR1 ENHRY, CDR2 SYGVKD. The CDR3 totals 16 residues. The CDR3 DNA reads as TGTGCCATCAGTGAGTTGGCAGGGGCGATGAACACTGAAGCTTTCTTT. The encoded protein is CAISELAGAMNTEAFF.

This chain joins TRBV6-5 and TRBJ2-7; TRBD1 might be the D (8 bases). This CDR3 comprises 13 residues. The germline V and J ends were trimmed by 6 bases and 7 bases, with 16 bases remaining between them. The germline V gene has CDR1 MNHEY and CDR2 SVGAGI. CDR3 DNA: TGTGCCAGCAGAACCGACAGGGGAGGGGAGCAGTACTTC. Translated, it gives CASRTDRGGEQYF.

V usage is TRBV5-8 and J usage is TRBJ1-3, with TRBD1 as a possible D gene (5 bases). With 1 base removed from V and 0 bases from J, the gap between germline ends came to 14 bases. The CDR3 has 17 amino acids. In germline, CDR1 is SGHTS, CDR2 YDEGEE. In DNA form, the CDR3 reads TGTGCCAGCAGCTTGCTTAAACAGGCCATCTCTGGAAACACCATATATTTT. This sequence encodes CASSLLKQAISGNTIYF.